This entry concerns a single T cell receptor (beta chain). Its antigen is as yet unknown. Naive CD8 cells, CD45RO-negative and positively selected for CCR7, excluded terminally differentiated effector memory CD45RA+ cells. This specimen comes from a study of shared clonotypes between healthy human individuals. Study conclusions and caveats: In this cohort, only blood was sampled, and tissue repertoires likely differ. Owing to a small donor count, the genetic and exposure-history diversity represented was limited.

Each sorted subset replicate got 200 ng genomic DNA, tens of thousands of genomes. Using immunoSEQ multiplex PCR, the repertoire was profiled, and TCRdb retains in-frame clones only, with some absent. The sample has about 680,000 clones, about 91% seen once; the top ten hold 24%. V was pared by 1 base and J by 2 bases, with 12 bases between. Germline CDR1 SEHNR, CDR2 FQNEAQ (reference sequence). CDR3 size: 15 residues. The source is a man in his thirties or forties in good health. Sequencing used naive CD8+ T cells sorted from blood. V usage is TRBV7-9 and J usage is TRBJ2-7; D unresolved. In DNA form, the CDR3 reads TGTGCCAGCAGCTTAGGTTCTCATGCCACCTACGAGCAGTACTTC. It is translated as CASSLGSHATYEQYF.